What follows is one T cell receptor (beta chain) and its context. In the original processing: Nucleated cell counts were estimated from reference gene primer amplification. Clones were sequenced by immunoSEQ multiplex PCR, and TCRdb holds only the in-frame ones, with some missing. The V and J calls and clone size are taken from that table; D and trimming were inferred from the DNA. This table holds roughly 210,000 clones, roughly nine tenths found once. The sample is drawn from a study of blood T cell repertoires in COVID-19. In the study overall: COVID-19 samples from acute and convalescent phases originated in the United States, Italy and Spain. The cDNA or gDNA used as material had been derived from T cells, B-cell-depleted T cells, or PBMCs.

This CDR3 is 16 amino acids long. V lost 0 bases to trimming and J lost 1 base; unmatched junction nucleotides: 4. Germline V gene lookup returns CDR1 LNHNV and CDR2 YYDKDF (reference sequence). The sequence was obtained from a man in his 70s with acute or convalescent COVID-19. Sequences were obtained from peripheral blood. V usage is TRBV15 and J usage is TRBJ2-3; TRBD2 aligns across 7 bases. The CDR3 sequence: CATSRDAGVGTDTQYF. In nucleotides, the CDR3 is TGTGCCACCAGCAGAGACGCGGGAGTGGGCACAGATACGCAGTATTTT.